This TCR beta chain stems from a study of CD8 T cells in Susac syndrome. On the study more broadly: At the time their blood was drawn, patients with Susac syndrome were either therapy-naive, on corticosteroids (with some of them also receiving intravenous immunoglobulin), or on intravenous immunoglobulin alone.

RNA totalling roughly 0.5 to 1 ug underwent reverse transcription with random hexamers. TCRdb independently ran MiXCR on the immunoSEQ multiplex PCR reads; one entry per CDR3 protein. The sample lists around 180,000 distinct CDR3 sequences, roughly 94% occurring once. About this clonotype: The antigen is not known.

Notes on the study in general: The number of individuals included in the study's TCR sequencing and HLA analysis was acknowledged as relatively small.

Material for sequencing was CD4+ T cells from PBMCs. This clonotype was sampled from a human donor with Susac syndrome.

In DNA form, the CDR3 reads TGCAGCGTGGGCCCACGATTGACAGGCGGCGATGGCTACACCTTC. The encoded protein is CSVGPRLTGGDGYTF. The chain links TRBV29-1 to TRBJ1-2; D might be TRBD1 (6 bases). The CDR3 totals 15 residues. Germline V gene data show CDR1 as SQVTM and CDR2 as ANQGSEA. Trimming took 6 bases from V and 6 from J, leaving 23 bases between them.